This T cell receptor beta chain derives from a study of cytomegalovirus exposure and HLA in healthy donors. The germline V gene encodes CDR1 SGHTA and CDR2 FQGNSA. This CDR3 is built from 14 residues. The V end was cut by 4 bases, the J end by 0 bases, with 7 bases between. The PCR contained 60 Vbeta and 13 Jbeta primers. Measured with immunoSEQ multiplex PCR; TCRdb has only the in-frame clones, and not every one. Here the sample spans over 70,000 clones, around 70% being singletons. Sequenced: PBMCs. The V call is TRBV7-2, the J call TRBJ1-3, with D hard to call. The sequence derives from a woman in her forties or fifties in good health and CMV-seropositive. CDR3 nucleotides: TGTGCCAGCAGCTACGGTTCCTCTGGAAACACCATATATTTT. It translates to CASSYGSSGNTIYF.